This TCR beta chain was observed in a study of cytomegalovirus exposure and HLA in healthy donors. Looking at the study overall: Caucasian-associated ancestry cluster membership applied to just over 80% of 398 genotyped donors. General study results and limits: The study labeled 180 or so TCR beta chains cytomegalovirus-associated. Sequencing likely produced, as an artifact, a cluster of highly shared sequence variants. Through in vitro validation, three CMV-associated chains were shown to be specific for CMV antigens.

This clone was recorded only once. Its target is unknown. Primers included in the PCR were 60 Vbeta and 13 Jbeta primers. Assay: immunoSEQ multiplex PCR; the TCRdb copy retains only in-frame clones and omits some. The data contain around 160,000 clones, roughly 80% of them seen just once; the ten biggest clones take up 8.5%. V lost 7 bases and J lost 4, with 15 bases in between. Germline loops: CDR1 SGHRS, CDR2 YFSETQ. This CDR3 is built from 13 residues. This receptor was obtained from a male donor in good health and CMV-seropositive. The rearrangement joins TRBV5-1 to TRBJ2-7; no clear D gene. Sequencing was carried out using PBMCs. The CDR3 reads CASSSALGYEQYF. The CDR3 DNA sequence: TGCGCCAGCTCTTCTGCCCTAGGATACGAGCAGTACTTC. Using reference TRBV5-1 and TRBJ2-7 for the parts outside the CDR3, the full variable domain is KAGVTQTPRYLIKTRGQQVTLSCSPISGHRSVSWYQQTPGQGLQFLFEYFSETQRNKGNFPGRFSGRQFSNSRSEMNVSTLELGDSALYLCASSSALGYEQYFGPGTRLTVT.